These T cell receptor beta chains were read from a single sample in a study of technical replicates of blood from a handful of donors. The table came from immunoSEQ multiplex PCR; TCRdb's copy has only in-frame clones and leaves some out. The sample lists about 62,000 clones, roughly 91% occurring once. The sample comprised PBMCs. All receptors derive from a human donor in good health. Some clones in this sample may be carry-over from other donors' samples. CDR3s include the opening cysteine and the closing phenylalanine or tryptophan. Fields, in order: clone size, D gene, V gene, J gene, CDR3 length, CDR3 protein, CDR3 DNA. D genes are given only for firm matches. The size entry is marked missing in some rows and otherwise reads once, few, many or a size class.

-	TRBD1	TRBV11-2	TRBJ1-4	13	CASGRDRGEKLFF	TGTGCCAGCGGGAGAGACAGGGGTGAAAAACTGTTTTTT
once	TRBD2	TRBV6-1	TRBJ2-1	17	CASSEPPLAGGPHEQFF	TGTGCCAGCAGTGAGCCACCCTTGGCGGGAGGGCCCCATGAGCAGTTCTTC
-	-	TRBV15	TRBJ1-2	14	CATSTYQGLFGYTF	TGTGCCACCAGCACTTACCAGGGGTTATTCGGCTACACCTTC
-	-	TRBV11-1	TRBJ2-1	15	CASSLVSVNYNEQFF	TGTGCCAGCAGCTTAGTCTCTGTAAACTACAATGAGCAGTTCTTC
-	-	TRBV5-4	TRBJ2-6	17	CASSSRQRSSGANVLTF	TGTGCCAGCAGCTCCCGACAGCGAAGCTCTGGGGCCAACGTCCTGACTTTC
-	TRBD2	TRBV7-3	TRBJ2-3	15	CATRPAGGPIDTQYF	TGTGCCACCAGACCGGCGGGGGGGCCTATAGATACGCAGTATTTT
-	-	TRBV7-9	TRBJ1-6	15	CASSPRGTENSPLHF	TGTGCCAGCAGTCCAAGGGGGACGGAGAATTCACCCCTCCACTTT
-	TRBD1	TRBV30	TRBJ2-5	17	CAWSPVLYRGLRETQYF	TGTGCCTGGAGCCCTGTGCTGTACAGGGGGCTGAGGGAGACCCAGTACTTC
-	-	TRBV2	TRBJ2-3	14	CASSRDRLTDTQYF	TGTGCCAGCAGTCGCGACAGGCTCACAGATACGCAGTATTTT
-	-	TRBV10-3	TRBJ2-5	12	CATLDLQETQYF	TGTGCCACGCTGGACTTACAAGAGACCCAGTACTTC
once	-	TRBV1	TRBJ1-2	17	CTSSQDLQDPSNYGYTF	TGCACCAGCAGCCAAGATCTTCAGGATCCGTCTAACTATGGCTACACCTTC
-	-	TRBV20-1	TRBJ2-5	10	CSASHETQYF	TGCAGTGCTAGTCATGAGACCCAGTACTTC
-	-	TRBV29-1	TRBJ2-1	12	CSVGTAYNEQFF	TGCAGCGTTGGGACAGCCTACAATGAGCAGTTCTTC
-	TRBD1	TRBV30	TRBJ2-2	15	CAWITGTGGTGELFF	TGTGCCTGGATTACCGGGACAGGGGGGACCGGGGAGCTGTTTTTT
-	-	TRBV4-3	TRBJ1-4	15	CASSPSGGNGEKLFF	TGCGCCAGCAGCCCCAGTGGAGGGAATGGTGAAAAACTGTTTTTT
-	TRBD1	TRBV2	TRBJ1-5	16	CASRKDRGVLNQPQHF	TGTGCCAGCAGGAAAGACAGGGGCGTTTTAAATCAGCCCCAGCATTTT
few	-	TRBV7-2	TRBJ2-7	14	CASTLEQGLYEQYF	TGTGCCAGCACCTTAGAGCAGGGGCTCTACGAGCAGTACTTC
-	-	TRBV5-1	TRBJ2-1	13	CASSLDNYNEQFF	TGCGCCAGCAGCTTGGACAATTACAATGAGCAGTTCTTC
-	-	TRBV19	TRBJ1-6	14	CASSKTGSNSPLHF	TGTGCCAGTAGTAAAACAGGGTCTAATTCACCCCTCCACTTT
-	-	TRBV27	TRBJ1-6	14	CASSWAFSNSPLHF	TGTGCCAGCAGTTGGGCCTTCTCTAATTCACCCCTCCACTTT
-	TRBD1	TRBV7-8	TRBJ1-1	16	CASSRLTGERNTEAFF	TGTGCCAGCAGCCGTCTGACAGGGGAAAGGAACACTGAAGCTTTCTTT
once	TRBD2	TRBV9	TRBJ2-1	17	CASSVGWLAGGWNEQFF	TGTGCCAGCAGCGTAGGTTGGCTAGCGGGGGGTTGGAATGAGCAGTTCTTC
-	-	TRBV6-5	TRBJ2-2	12	CATRQYTGELFF	TGTGCCACCCGACAGTACACCGGGGAGCTGTTTTTT
-	-	TRBV29-1	TRBJ2-1	16	CSVEGHRDLNYNEQFF	TGCAGCGTTGAAGGGCACCGGGACTTAAACTACAATGAGCAGTTCTTC
-	TRBD1	TRBV30	TRBJ2-5	13	CAWTRGLGETQYF	TGTGCCTGGACCAGGGGGCTGGGGGAGACCCAGTACTTC
once	-	TRBV10-3	TRBJ2-5	15	CASSGGGRAEETQYF	TGTGCCTCCTCAGGGGGCGGGAGGGCCGAGGAGACCCAGTACTTC
-	TRBD2	TRBV30	TRBJ2-7	14	CALSGERGTLGQYF	TGTGCCTTGTCCGGAGAGCGGGGGACCCTCGGCCAGTACTTC
-	TRBD2	TRBV7-9	TRBJ2-1	15	CASSESGRVYNEQFF	TGTGCCAGCAGCGAAAGCGGGAGGGTGTACAATGAGCAGTTCTTC
once	TRBD1	TRBV6-7	TRBJ2-1	16	CASSYLGQEIVHEQFF	TGTGCCAGCAGTTACCTAGGACAGGAAATAGTGCATGAGCAGTTCTTC
-	TRBD1	TRBV7-7	TRBJ2-3	15	CASSQGDRGTDTQYF	TGTGCCAGCAGCCAAGGGGACAGGGGCACAGATACGCAGTATTTT
-	-	TRBV5-1	TRBJ2-7	17	CASSLANRVCSSYEQYF	TGCGCCAGCAGCTTGGCCAATAGAGTCTGTAGCTCCTACGAGCAGTACTTC
-	TRBD2	TRBV7-8	TRBJ2-7	14	CASSESGGRGARDF	TGTGCCAGCAGCGAGAGCGGGGGGCGAGGGGCTAGGGACTTC
-	-	TRBV7-2	TRBJ1-6	14	CASSSTGVDSPLHF	TGTGCCAGCAGCTCTACGGGGGTTGATTCACCCCTCCACTTT
-	-	TRBV6-5	TRBJ2-1	12	CASSQGGAEQFF	TGTGCCAGCAGTCAAGGGGGAGCTGAGCAGTTCTTC
-	-	TRBV27	TRBJ1-2	13	CASSLRGAYGYTF	TGTGCCAGCAGTTTACGGGGGGCGTATGGCTACACCTTC
-	-	TRBV7-2	TRBJ2-1	17	CASSLAGGVSSYNEQFF	TGTGCCAGCAGCTTAGCCGGCGGGGTAAGCTCCTACAATGAGCAGTTCTTC
-	-	TRBV5-5	TRBJ1-5	15	CASSLETTSNQPQHF	TGTGCCAGCAGCTTGGAGACAACTAGCAATCAGCCCCAGCATTTT
-	TRBD2	TRBV27	TRBJ2-5	15	CASSSREGLLETQYF	TGTGCCAGCAGTTCCCGGGAGGGGCTTTTAGAGACCCAGTACTTC
-	-	TRBV11-3	TRBJ2-1	15	CASSLFESAYNEQFF	TGTGCCAGCAGCTTATTCGAGTCTGCCTACAATGAGCAGTTCTTC
-	-	TRBV30	TRBJ2-3	14	CAWSVEALKDTQYF	TGTGCCTGGAGTGTAGAGGCCTTAAAAGATACGCAGTATTTT
-	-	TRBV6-5	TRBJ2-5	11	CASSPGKTTYF	TGTGCCAGCAGTCCCGGGAAGACCACGTACTTC
-	-	TRBV7-2	TRBJ2-2	13	CASSYPNEEELFF	TGTGCCAGCAGCTATCCTAACGAGGAGGAGCTGTTTTTT
once	-	TRBV14	TRBJ2-7	13	CASSQEGPYEQYF	TGTGCCAGCAGCCAAGAGGGGCCGTACGAGCAGTACTTC
-	-	TRBV4-3	TRBJ2-1	14	CASSLMYGSNEQFF	TGCGCCAGCAGCCTCATGTACGGGTCCAATGAGCAGTTCTTC
-	-	TRBV5-1	TRBJ2-3	15	CASSMGHPSTDTQYF	TGCGCCAGCAGCATGGGACACCCCAGCACAGATACGCAGTATTTT
few	TRBD1	TRBV2	TRBJ2-3	11	CASSPGTGVYF	TGTGCCAGCAGTCCCGGGACAGGGGTCTATTTT
-	-	TRBV6-6	TRBJ1-5	16	CASSYGARARNQPQHF	TGTGCCAGCAGTTATGGGGCCAGAGCCCGCAATCAGCCCCAGCATTTT
-	-	TRBV7-8	TRBJ1-4	15	CASRPRAGSNEKLFF	TGTGCCAGCAGACCTCGGGCAGGGTCTAATGAAAAACTGTTTTTT
-	-	TRBV21-1	TRBJ1-1	17	CASRYLLVDRWQPEAFF	TGTGCCAGCAGGTACCTTTTGGTAGACAGGTGGCAGCCTGAAGCTTTCTTT
-	TRBD1	TRBV7-9	TRBJ2-3	15	CASSPGTGDPYTQYF	TGTGCCAGCAGCCCCGGGACAGGGGATCCTTATACGCAGTATTTT
-	TRBD1	TRBV27	TRBJ1-4	15	CASSYKTGPNEKLFF	TGTGCCAGCAGTTACAAGACAGGGCCTAATGAAAAACTGTTTTTT
-	TRBD1	TRBV9	TRBJ2-5	15	CASSTTGTAPETQYF	TGTGCCAGCAGTACTACCGGGACAGCACCGGAGACCCAGTACTTC
-	TRBD1	TRBV4-1	TRBJ1-5	19	CASSQWVNVGQGGNQPQHF	TGCGCCAGCAGCCAATGGGTTAATGTGGGACAGGGAGGGAATCAGCCCCAGCATTTT
-	-	TRBV6-5	TRBJ2-1	16	CASSYSPGKAYNEQFF	TGTGCCAGCAGTTACTCTCCGGGGAAGGCCTACAATGAGCAGTTCTTC
-	TRBD2	TRBV11-2	TRBJ2-7	15	CASSLVRSSGYEQYF	TGTGCCAGCAGCTTAGTGAGGTCTAGCGGGTACGAGCAGTACTTC
-	TRBD1	TRBV5-1	TRBJ2-5	13	CASSRGPQETQYF	TGCGCCAGCAGCAGGGGGCCGCAAGAGACCCAGTACTTC
-	TRBD1	TRBV18	TRBJ2-7	15	CASSPFDRGASEQYF	TGTGCCAGCTCACCATTTGACAGGGGGGCCTCCGAGCAGTACTTC
once	-	TRBV5-1	TRBJ1-1	17	CASSLVAGPSMSAEAFF	TGCGCCAGCAGCTTGGTTGCAGGGCCCTCTATGAGCGCTGAAGCTTTCTTT
-	TRBD2	TRBV7-2	TRBJ2-2	18	CASSSRPRPGGIPGELFF	TGTGCCAGCAGCTCTCGCCCTAGGCCGGGAGGTATTCCCGGGGAGCTGTTTTTT